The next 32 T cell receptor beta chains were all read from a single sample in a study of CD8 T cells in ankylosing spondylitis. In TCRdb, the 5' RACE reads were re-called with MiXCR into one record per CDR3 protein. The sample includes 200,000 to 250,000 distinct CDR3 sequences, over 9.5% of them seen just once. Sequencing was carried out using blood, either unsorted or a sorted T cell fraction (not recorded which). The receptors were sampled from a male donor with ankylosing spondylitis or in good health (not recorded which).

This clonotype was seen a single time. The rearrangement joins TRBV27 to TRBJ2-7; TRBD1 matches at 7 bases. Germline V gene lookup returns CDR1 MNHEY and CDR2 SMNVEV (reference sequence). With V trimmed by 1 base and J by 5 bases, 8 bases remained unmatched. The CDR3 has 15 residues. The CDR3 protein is CASSLWGRQGHEQYF. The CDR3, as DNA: TGTGCCAGCAGTTTATGGGGAAGACAGGGACACGAGCAGTACTTC.

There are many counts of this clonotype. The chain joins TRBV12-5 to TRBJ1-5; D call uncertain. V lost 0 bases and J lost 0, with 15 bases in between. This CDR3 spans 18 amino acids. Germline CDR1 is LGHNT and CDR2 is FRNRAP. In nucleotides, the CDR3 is TGTGCTAGTGGTTTGGTAAGGTGGCTTGATTATAGCAATCAGCCCCAGCATTTT. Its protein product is CASGLVRWLDYSNQPQHF. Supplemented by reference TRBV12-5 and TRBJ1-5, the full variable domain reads DARVTQTPRHKVTEMGQEVTMRCQPILGHNTVFWYRQTMMQGLELLAYFRNRAPLDDSGMPKDRFSAEMPDATLATLKIQPSEPRDSAVYFCASGLVRWLDYSNQPQHFGDGTRLSIL.

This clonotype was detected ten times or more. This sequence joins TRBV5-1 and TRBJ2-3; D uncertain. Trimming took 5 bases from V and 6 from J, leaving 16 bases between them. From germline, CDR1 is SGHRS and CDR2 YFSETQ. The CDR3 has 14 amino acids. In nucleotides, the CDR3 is TGCGCCAGCAGTCTAGGACGGGCCGGCGATACGCAGTATTTT. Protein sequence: CASSLGRAGDTQYF.

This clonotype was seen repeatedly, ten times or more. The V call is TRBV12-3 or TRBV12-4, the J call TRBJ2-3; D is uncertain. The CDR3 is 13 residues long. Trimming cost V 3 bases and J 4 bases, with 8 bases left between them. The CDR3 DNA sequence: TGTGCCAGCAGTTTTCGCGGCCCAGATACGCAGTATTTT. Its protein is CASSFRGPDTQYF.

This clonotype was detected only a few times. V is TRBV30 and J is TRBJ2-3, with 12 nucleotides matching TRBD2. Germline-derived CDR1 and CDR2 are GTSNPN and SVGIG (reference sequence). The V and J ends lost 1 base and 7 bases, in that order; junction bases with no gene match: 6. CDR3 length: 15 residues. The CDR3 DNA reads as TGTGCCTGGAGTGGACTAGCGGGGGCCCTAAATACGCAGTATTTT. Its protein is CAWSGLAGALNTQYF.

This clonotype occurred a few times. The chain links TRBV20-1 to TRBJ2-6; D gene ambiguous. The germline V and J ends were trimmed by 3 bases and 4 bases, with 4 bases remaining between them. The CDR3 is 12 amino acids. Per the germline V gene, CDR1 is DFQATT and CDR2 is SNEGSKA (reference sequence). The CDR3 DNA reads TGCAGTGCTAGTTGGGGGGCCAACGTCCTGACTTTC. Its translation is CSASWGANVLTF.

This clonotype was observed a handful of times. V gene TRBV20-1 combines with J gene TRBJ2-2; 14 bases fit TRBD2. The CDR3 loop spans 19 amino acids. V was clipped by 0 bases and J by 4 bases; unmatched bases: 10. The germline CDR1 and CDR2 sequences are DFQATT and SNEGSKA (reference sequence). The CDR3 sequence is CSARDPGLAGGRVTGELFF. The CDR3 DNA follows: TGCAGTGCTAGAGATCCCGGACTAGCGGGGGGCCGTGTCACCGGGGAGCTGTTTTTT.

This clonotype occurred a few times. CDR3 sequence: CASSLGTSGGYEQYF. CDR3 bases: TGCGCCAGCAGCTTAGGGACTAGCGGGGGCTACGAGCAGTACTTC. The chain couples TRBV5-1 to TRBJ2-7; 14 bases map to TRBD2. V was pared by 2 bases and J by 3 bases, with 1 base of the junction left unmatched. Looked up from germline, CDR1 is SGHRS and CDR2 is YFSETQ. The CDR3 loop spans 15 amino acids.

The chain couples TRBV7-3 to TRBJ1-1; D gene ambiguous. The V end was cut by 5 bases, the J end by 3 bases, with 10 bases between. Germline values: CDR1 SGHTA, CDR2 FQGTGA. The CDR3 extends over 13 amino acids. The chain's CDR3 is CASSPGRHTEAFF. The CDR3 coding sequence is TGTGCCAGCAGCCCCGGGCGACACACTGAAGCTTTCTTT.

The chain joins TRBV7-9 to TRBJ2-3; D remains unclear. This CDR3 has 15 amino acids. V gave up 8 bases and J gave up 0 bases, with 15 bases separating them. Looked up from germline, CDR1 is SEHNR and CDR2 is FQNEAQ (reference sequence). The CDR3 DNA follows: TGTGCCAGCCTAGGACCAAGTACCAGCACAGATACGCAGTATTTT. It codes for CASLGPSTSTDTQYF.

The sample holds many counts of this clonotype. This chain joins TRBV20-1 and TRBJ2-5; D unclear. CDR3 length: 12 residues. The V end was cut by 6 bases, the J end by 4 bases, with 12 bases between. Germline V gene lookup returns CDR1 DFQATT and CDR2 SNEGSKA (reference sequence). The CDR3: CSATNTGETQYF. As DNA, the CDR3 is TGCAGTGCGACGAACACGGGAGAGACCCAGTACTTC.

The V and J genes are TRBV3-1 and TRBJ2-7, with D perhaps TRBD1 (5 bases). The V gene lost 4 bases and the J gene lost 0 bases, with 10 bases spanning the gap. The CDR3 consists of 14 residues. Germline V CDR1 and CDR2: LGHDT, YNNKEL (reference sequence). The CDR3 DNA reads TGTGCCAGCAGCCGAAATACAGGCTCCTACGAGCAGTACTTC. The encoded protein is CASSRNTGSYEQYF.

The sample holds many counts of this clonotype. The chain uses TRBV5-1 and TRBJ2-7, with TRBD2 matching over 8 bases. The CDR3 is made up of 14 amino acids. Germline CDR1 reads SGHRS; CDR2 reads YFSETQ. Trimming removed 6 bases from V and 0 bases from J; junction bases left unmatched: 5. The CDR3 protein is CASTERGNSYEQYF. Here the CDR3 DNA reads TGCGCCAGCACCGAGCGGGGGAACTCCTACGAGCAGTACTTC. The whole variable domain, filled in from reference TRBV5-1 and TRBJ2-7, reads KAGVTQTPRYLIKTRGQQVTLSCSPISGHRSVSWYQQTPGQGLQFLFEYFSETQRNKGNFPGRFSGRQFSNSRSEMNVSTLELGDSALYLCASTERGNSYEQYFGPGTRLTVT.

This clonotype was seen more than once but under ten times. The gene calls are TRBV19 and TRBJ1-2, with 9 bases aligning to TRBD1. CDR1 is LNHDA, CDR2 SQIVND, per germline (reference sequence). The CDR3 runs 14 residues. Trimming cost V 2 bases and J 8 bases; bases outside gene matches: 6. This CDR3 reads CASSIQQGAEGYTF. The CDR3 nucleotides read TGTGCCAGTAGTATACAACAGGGGGCCGAAGGCTACACCTTC.

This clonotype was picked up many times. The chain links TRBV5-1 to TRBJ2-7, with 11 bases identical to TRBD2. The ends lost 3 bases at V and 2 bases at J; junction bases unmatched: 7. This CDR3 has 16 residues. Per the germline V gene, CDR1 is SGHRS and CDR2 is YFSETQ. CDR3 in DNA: TGCGCCAGCAGCTGGACTCTAGCGGGGGGTGCCTACGAGCAGTACTTC. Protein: CASSWTLAGGAYEQYF. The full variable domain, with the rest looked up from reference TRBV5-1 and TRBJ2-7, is KAGVTQTPRYLIKTRGQQVTLSCSPISGHRSVSWYQQTPGQGLQFLFEYFSETQRNKGNFPGRFSGRQFSNSRSEMNVSTLELGDSALYLCASSWTLAGGAYEQYFGPGTRLTVT.

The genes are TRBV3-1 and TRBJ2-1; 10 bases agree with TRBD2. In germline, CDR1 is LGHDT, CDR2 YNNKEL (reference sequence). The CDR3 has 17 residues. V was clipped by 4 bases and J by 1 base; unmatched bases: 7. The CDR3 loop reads CASSPRLAGVSYNEQFF. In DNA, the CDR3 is TGTGCCAGCAGCCCCCGTCTAGCGGGGGTATCCTACAATGAGCAGTTCTTC.

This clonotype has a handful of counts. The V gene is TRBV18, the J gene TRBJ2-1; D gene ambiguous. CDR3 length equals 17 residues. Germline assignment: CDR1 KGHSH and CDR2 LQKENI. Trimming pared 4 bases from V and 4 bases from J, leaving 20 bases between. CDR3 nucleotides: TGTGCCAGCTCACTCGCAGCCCTCGGAGAAAAGTACAATGAGCAGTTCTTC. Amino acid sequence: CASSLAALGEKYNEQFF.

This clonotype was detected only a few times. The CDR3 region has the DNA TGTGCCAGCAGCCTCCGACTAGGCATGGGGACCGGGGAGCTGTTTTTT. Amino acids: CASSLRLGMGTGELFF. The rearrangement joins TRBV14 to TRBJ2-2; D perhaps matches TRBD2 (6 bases). The V end lost 4 bases, the J end lost 5 bases, and 17 bases lay between the germline ends. Germline lookup yields CDR1 SGHDN and CDR2 FVKESK. This CDR3 has 16 residues.

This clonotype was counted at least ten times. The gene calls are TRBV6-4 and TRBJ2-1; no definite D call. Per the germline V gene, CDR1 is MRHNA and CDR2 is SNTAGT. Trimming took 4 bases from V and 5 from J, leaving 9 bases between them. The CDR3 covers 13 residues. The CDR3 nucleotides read TGTGCCAGCAGTGTGGAGAGTAACAATGAGCAGTTCTTC. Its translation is CASSVESNNEQFF.

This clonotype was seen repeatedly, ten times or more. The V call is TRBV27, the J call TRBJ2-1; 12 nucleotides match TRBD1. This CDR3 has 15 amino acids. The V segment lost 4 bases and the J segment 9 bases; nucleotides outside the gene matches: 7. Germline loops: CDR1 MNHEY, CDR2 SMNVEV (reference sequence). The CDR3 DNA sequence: TGTGCCAGCAGTTCGGGACAGGGGGCCATCGTTGAGCAGTTCTTC. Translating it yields CASSSGQGAIVEQFF.

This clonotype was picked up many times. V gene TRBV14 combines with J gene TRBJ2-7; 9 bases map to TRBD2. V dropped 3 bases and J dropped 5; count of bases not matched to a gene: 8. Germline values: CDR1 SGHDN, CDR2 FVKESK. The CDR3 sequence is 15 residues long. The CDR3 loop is CASSQQGLAGDEQYF. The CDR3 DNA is TGTGCCAGCAGCCAGCAGGGACTAGCCGGGGACGAGCAGTACTTC.

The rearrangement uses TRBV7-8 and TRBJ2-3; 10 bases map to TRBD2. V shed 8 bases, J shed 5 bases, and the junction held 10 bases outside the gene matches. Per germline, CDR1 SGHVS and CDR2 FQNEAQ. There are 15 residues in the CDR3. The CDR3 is CASDRGLAGVDTQYF. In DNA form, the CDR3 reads TGTGCCAGCGATAGAGGGCTAGCGGGGGTAGATACGCAGTATTTT. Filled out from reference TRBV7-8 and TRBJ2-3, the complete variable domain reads GAGVSQSPRYKVAKRGQDVALRCDPISGHVSLFWYQQALGQGPEFLTYFQNEAQLDKSGLPSDRFFAERPEGSVSTLKIQRTQQEDSAVYLCASDRGLAGVDTQYFGPGTRLTVL.

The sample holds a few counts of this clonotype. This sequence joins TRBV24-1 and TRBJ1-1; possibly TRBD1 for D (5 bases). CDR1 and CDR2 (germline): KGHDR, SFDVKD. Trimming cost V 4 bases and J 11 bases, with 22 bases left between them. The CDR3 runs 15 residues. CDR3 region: CATSDPGTYPSRAFF. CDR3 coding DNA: TGTGCCACCAGTGACCCCGGGACGTATCCATCCCGCGCTTTCTTT.

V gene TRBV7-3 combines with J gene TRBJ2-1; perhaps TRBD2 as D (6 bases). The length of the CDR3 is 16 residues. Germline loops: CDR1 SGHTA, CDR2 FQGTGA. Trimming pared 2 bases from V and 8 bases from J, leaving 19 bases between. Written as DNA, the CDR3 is TGTGCCAGCAGCTTATACGGGCTAGCGACAACCGATGAGCAGTTCTTC. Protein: CASSLYGLATTDEQFF.

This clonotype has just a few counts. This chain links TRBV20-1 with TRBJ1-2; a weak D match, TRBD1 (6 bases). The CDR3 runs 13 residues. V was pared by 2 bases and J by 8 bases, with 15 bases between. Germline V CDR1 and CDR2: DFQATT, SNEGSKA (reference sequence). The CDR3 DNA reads TGCAGTGCTAGATTCGGGGACACGGGAGGCTACACCTTC. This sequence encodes CSARFGDTGGYTF.

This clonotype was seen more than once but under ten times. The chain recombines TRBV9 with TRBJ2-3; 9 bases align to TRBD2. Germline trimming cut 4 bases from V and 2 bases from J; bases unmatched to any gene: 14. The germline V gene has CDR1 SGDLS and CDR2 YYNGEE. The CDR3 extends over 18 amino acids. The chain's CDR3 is CASSRRPVAGVSTDTQYF. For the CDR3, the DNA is TGTGCCAGCAGCAGAAGACCCGTAGCGGGGGTGTCCACAGATACGCAGTATTTT. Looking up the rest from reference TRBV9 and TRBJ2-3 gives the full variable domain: DSGVTQTPKHLITATGQRVTLRCSPRSGDLSVYWYQQSLDQGLQFLIQYYNGEERAKGNILERFSAQQFPDLHSELNLSSLELGDSALYFCASSRRPVAGVSTDTQYFGPGTRLTVL.

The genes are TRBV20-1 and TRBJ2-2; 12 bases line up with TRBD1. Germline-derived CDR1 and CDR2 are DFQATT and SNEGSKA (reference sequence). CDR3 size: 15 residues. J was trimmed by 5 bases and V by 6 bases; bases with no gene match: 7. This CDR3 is CSAPLGQGATGELFF. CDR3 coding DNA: TGCAGTGCCCCCCTGGGACAGGGGGCGACCGGGGAGCTGTTTTTT.

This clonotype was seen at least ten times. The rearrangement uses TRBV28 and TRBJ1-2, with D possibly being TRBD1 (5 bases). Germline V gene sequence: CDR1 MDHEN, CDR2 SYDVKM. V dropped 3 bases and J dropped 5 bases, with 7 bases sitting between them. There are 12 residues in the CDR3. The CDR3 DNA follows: TGTGCCAGCAGTTTGGGGCCTTATGGCTACACCTTC. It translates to CASSLGPYGYTF.

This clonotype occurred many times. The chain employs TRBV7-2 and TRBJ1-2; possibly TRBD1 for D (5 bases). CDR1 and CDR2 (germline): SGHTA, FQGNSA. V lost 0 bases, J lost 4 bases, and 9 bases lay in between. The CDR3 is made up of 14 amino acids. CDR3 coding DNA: TGTGCCAGCAGCTTAGCCCGACAGTTCTATGGCTACACCTTC. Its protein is CASSLARQFYGYTF.

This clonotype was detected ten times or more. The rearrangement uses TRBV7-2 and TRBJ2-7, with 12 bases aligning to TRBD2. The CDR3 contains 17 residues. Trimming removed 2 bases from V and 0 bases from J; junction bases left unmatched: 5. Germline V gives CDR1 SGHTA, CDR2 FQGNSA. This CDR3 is CASSLRLAGESSYEQYF. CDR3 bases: TGTGCCAGCAGCTTAAGACTAGCGGGGGAATCCTCCTACGAGCAGTACTTC.

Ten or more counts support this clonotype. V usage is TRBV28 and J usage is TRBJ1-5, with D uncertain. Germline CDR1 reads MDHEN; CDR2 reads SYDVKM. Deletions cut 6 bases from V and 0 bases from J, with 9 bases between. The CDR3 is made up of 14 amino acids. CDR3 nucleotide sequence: TGTGCCAGCAGCCTCACGAGTAGCAATCAGCCCCAGCATTTT. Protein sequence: CASSLTSSNQPQHF.

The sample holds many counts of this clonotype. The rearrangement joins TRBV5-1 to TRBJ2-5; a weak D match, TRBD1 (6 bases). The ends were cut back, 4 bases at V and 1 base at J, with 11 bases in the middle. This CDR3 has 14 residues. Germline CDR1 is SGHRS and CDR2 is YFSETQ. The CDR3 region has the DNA TGCGCCAGCAGCCCGGGACACACCCAAGAGACCCAGTACTTC. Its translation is CASSPGHTQETQYF.